Following are 11 T cell receptor beta chains from one sample sequenced in a study of control samples from healthy donors and cancer patients. Profiled with immunoSEQ multiplex PCR; TCRdb holds only in-frame clones, not every one. The sample includes around 50,000 clones, around 90% of them seen just once. The sequenced sample was PBMCs. The receptors shown here come from a man aged 30 to 45 with colorectal cancer.

The rearrangement links TRBV14 to TRBJ2-3, with 7 nucleotides matching TRBD1. Germline V gene data show CDR1 as SGHDN and CDR2 as FVKESK. This CDR3 is 16 amino acids long. V shed 4 bases and J 4 bases; nucleotides not matched to a gene: 11. The CDR3 nucleotides read TGTGCCAGCAGCCGAGCCCCACAGGGGATCCCAGATACGCAGTATTTT. Translated, it gives CASSRAPQGIPDTQYF.

The sample holds one count of this clone. The CDR3 sequence is CASSHSDLANEKLFF. CDR3 in DNA: TGTGCCAGCAGCCATTCGGACCTAGCTAATGAAAAACTGTTTTTT. The chain links TRBV3-1 (or the pseudogene TRBV3-2) to TRBJ1-4; D gene ambiguous. The CDR3 contains 15 residues. The V end was cut by 3 bases, the J end by 3 bases, with 11 bases between. Germline values: CDR1 LGHDT, CDR2 YNNKEL (reference sequence).

The DNA of the CDR3 is TGTGCCAGCAGCTCTCAAGTTGGATTCGGCGGCACTGAAGCTTTCTTT. Amino acid sequence: CASSSQVGFGGTEAFF. The rearrangement links TRBV5-4 to TRBJ1-1, with no clear D. V lost 3 bases, J lost 4 bases, and 19 bases lay in between. Germline V gives CDR1 SGHNT, CDR2 YYREEE (reference sequence). The CDR3 has 16 amino acids.

The chain employs TRBV19 and TRBJ1-2; D gene uncertain. Germline V gene lookup returns CDR1 LNHDA and CDR2 SQIVND (reference sequence). The CDR3 loop spans 11 amino acids. V gave up 4 bases and J gave up 7 bases, with 7 bases separating them. CDR3 DNA sequence: TGTGCCAGTAGTAGGTACAGTGGCTACACCTTC. Amino acid sequence: CASSRYSGYTF.

This chain links TRBV19 with TRBJ1-4, with D possibly being TRBD1 (6 bases). The CDR3 consists of 11 residues. Trimming took off 5 bases at V and 10 bases at J, with 8 bases between the two ends. The germline V gene encodes CDR1 LNHDA and CDR2 SQIVND (reference sequence). The CDR3 here is CASSLQGKLFF. In nucleotides, the CDR3 is TGTGCCAGTAGTCTACAGGGAAAACTGTTTTTT.

This chain uses TRBV5-1 with TRBJ1-4; 8 positions agree with TRBD1. Germline-derived CDR1 and CDR2 are SGHRS and YFSETQ. This CDR3 region has 17 residues. V trimming: 3 bases; J trimming: 6 bases; junction bases outside the gene matches: 13. This chain's CDR3 is CASSWVYPDRDDEKLFF. Written as DNA, the CDR3 is TGCGCCAGCAGCTGGGTATACCCGGACAGGGATGATGAAAAACTGTTTTTT.

The V and J genes are TRBV5-6 and TRBJ2-1, with TRBD1 matching 7 bases. CDR3 length: 15 amino acids. CDR1 and CDR2 from the germline V gene are SGHDT and YYEEEE. V lost 4 bases to trimming and J lost 7 bases; unmatched junction nucleotides: 11. The CDR3 spells CASSPPTGRVNEQFF. The CDR3 DNA reads as TGTGCCAGCAGCCCCCCGACAGGGCGCGTGAATGAGCAGTTCTTC.

This clone has only a few counts. The chain couples TRBV6-5 to TRBJ1-2; the D gene is possibly TRBD1 (6 bases). This CDR3 has 13 amino acids. Germline loops: CDR1 MNHEY, CDR2 SVGAGI. V lost 6 bases, J lost 13 bases, and 21 bases lay in between. DNA of the CDR3: TGTGCCAGCAGCCCAACTAGGGACACCTCCATCACCTTC. It translates to CASSPTRDTSITF.

V gene TRBV6-2 or TRBV6-3 combines with J gene TRBJ1-2, with TRBD1 as a possible D gene (5 bases). CDR1 and CDR2 (germline): MNHEY, SVGEGT. With 2 bases removed from V and 3 bases from J, the gap between germline ends came to 10 bases. CDR3 length: 14 amino acids. CDR3 protein: CASSYAPGDYGYTF. The CDR3 coding sequence is TGTGCCAGCAGTTACGCCCCGGGGGACTATGGCTACACCTTC.

This rearrangement joins TRBV7-8 to TRBJ1-4, with 7 bases aligning to TRBD1. The CDR3 is made up of 12 amino acids. V gave up 4 bases and J gave up 11 bases; unmatched junction bases: 4. Germline V gene sequence: CDR1 SGHVS, CDR2 FQNEAQ. CDR3 protein: CASSSETGKLFF. CDR3 bases: TGTGCCAGCAGCTCGGAGACAGGGAAACTGTTTTTT.

This clone has just one count. V gene TRBV5-4 combines with J gene TRBJ2-1; the match to TRBD2 covers 7 bases. V was pared by 2 bases and J by 4 bases, with 3 bases of the junction left unmatched. CDR1 and CDR2 (germline): SGHNT, YYREEE (reference sequence). The CDR3 runs to 14 residues. CDR3 nucleotide sequence: TGTGCCAGCAGCTTACCGGGACTATACAATGAGCAGTTCTTC. Its protein product is CASSLPGLYNEQFF. Filled out from reference TRBV5-4 and TRBJ2-1, the complete variable domain reads ETGVTQSPTHLIKTRGQQVTLRCSSQSGHNTVSWYQQALGQGPQFIFQYYREEENGRGNFPPRFSGLQFPNYSSELNVNALELDDSALYLCASSLPGLYNEQFFGPGTRLTVL.